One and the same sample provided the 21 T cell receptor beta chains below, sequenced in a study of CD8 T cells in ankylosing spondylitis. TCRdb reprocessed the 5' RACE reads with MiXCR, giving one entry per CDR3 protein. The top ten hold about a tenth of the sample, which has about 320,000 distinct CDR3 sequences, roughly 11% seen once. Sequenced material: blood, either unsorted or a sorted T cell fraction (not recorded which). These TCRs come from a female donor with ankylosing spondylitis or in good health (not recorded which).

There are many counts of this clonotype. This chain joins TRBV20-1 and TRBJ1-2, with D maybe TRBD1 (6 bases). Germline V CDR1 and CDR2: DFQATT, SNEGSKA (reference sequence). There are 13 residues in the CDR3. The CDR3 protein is CSGRQDKGYGYTF. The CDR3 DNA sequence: TGCAGCGGACGACAGGACAAGGGCTATGGCTACACCTTC.

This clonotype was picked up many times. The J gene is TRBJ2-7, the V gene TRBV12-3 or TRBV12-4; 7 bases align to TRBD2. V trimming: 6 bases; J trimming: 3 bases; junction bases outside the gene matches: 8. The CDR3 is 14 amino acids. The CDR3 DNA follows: TGTGCCAGCAGCCTGGGGACTACCAACTACGAGCAGTACTTC. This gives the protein CASSLGTTNYEQYF.

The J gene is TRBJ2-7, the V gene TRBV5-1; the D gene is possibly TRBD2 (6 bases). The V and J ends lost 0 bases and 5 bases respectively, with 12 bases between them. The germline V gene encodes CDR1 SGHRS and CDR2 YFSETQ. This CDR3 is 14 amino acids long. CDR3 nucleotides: TGCGCCAGCAGCTTGGCGGAGCGGGCAAACGAGCAGTACTTC. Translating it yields CASSLAERANEQYF.

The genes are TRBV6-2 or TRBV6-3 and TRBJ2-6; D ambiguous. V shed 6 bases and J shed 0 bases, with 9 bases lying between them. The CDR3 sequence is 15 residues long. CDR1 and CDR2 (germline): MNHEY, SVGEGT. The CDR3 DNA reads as TGTGCCAGCAGCGACGACACCTCTGGGGCCAACGTCCTGACTTTC. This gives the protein CASSDDTSGANVLTF.

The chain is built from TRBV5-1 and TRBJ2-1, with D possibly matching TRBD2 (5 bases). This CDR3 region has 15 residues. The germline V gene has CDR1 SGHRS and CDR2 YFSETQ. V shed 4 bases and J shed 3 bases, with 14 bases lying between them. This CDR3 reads CASSPRGDVYNEQFF. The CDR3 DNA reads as TGCGCCAGCAGCCCACGGGGTGACGTCTACAATGAGCAGTTCTTC.

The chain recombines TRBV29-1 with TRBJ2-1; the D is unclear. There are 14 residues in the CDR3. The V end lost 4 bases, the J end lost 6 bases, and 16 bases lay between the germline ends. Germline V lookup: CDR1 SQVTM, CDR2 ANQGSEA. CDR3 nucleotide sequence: TGCAGCGTTGGACCCCGGGCCCCGGGCAATGAGCAGTTCTTC. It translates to CSVGPRAPGNEQFF.

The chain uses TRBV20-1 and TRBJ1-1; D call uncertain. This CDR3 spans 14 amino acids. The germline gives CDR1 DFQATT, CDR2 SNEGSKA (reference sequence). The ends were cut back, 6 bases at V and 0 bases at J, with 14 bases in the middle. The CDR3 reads CSAIPGSMNTEAFF. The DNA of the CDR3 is TGCAGTGCCATCCCGGGTAGTATGAACACTGAAGCTTTCTTT.

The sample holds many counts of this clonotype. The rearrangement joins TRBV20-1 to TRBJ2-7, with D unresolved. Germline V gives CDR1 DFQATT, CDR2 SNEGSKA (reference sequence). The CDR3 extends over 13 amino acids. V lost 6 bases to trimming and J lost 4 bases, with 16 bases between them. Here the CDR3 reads CSAPRFDDYEQYF. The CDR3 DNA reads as TGCAGTGCCCCCAGGTTCGACGATTACGAGCAGTACTTC.

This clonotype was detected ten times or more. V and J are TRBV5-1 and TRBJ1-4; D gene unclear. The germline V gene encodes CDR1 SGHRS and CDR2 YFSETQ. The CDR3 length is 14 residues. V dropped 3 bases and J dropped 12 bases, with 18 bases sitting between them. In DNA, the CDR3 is TGCGCCAGCAGCTCCTCGTCGACCCCGGGCCAACTGTTTTTT. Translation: CASSSSSTPGQLFF. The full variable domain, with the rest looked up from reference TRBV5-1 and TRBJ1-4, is KAGVTQTPRYLIKTRGQQVTLSCSPISGHRSVSWYQQTPGQGLQFLFEYFSETQRNKGNFPGRFSGRQFSNSRSEMNVSTLELGDSALYLCASSSSSTPGQLFFGSGTQLSVL.

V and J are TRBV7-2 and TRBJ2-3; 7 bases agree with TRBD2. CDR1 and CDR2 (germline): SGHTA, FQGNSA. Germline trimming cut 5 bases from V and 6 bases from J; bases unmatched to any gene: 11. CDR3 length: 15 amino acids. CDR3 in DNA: TGTGCCAGCAGCCTAAGGACTAGAACTACGGATACGCAGTATTTT. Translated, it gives CASSLRTRTTDTQYF.

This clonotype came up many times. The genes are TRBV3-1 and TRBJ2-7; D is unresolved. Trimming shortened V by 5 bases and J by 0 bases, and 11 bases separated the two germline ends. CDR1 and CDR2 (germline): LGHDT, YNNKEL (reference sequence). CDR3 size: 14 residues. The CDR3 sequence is CASSYSSSSYEQYF. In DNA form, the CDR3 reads TGTGCCAGCAGCTACAGCTCCAGCTCCTACGAGCAGTACTTC.

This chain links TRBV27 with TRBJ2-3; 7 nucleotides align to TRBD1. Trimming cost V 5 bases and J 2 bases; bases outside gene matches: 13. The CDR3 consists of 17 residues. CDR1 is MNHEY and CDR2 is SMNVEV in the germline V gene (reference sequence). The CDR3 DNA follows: TGTGCCAGCAGTCCCCAGACAGGGCAGGTTTACACAGATACGCAGTATTTT. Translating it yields CASSPQTGQVYTDTQYF.

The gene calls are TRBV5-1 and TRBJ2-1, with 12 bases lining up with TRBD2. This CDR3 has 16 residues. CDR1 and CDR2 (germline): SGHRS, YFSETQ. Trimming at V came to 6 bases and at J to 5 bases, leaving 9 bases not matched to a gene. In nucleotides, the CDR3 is TGCGCCAGCACGGTGCTAGCGGGGGGGATTAACAATGAGCAGTTCTTC. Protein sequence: CASTVLAGGINNEQFF.

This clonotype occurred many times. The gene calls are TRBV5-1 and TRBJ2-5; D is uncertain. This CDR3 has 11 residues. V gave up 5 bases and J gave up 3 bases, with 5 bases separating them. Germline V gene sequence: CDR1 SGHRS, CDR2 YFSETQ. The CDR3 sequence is CASRTEETQYF. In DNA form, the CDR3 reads TGCGCCAGCAGGACGGAAGAGACCCAGTACTTC. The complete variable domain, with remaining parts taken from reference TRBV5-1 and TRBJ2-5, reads KAGVTQTPRYLIKTRGQQVTLSCSPISGHRSVSWYQQTPGQGLQFLFEYFSETQRNKGNFPGRFSGRQFSNSRSEMNVSTLELGDSALYLCASRTEETQYFGPGTRLLVL.

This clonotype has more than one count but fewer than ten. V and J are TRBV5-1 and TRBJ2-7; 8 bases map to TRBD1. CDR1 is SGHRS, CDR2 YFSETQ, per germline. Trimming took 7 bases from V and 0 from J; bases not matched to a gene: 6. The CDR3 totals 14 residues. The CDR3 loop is CASADRGSSYEQYF. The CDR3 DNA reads TGCGCCAGCGCTGACAGGGGATCCTCCTACGAGCAGTACTTC.

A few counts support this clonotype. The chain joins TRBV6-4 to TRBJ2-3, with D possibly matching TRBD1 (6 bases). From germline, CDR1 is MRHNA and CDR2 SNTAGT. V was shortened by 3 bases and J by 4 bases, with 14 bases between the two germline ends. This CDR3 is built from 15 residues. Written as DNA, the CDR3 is TGTGCCAGCAGTGAAAGGCGAGGGGGTCCAGATACGCAGTATTTT. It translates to CASSERRGGPDTQYF.

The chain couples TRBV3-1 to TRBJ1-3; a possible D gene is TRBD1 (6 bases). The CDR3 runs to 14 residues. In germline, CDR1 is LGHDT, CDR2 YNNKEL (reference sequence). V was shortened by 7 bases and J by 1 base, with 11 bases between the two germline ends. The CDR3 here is CASTSRGSGNTIYF. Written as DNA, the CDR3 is TGTGCCAGCACCTCAAGGGGGTCTGGAAACACCATATATTTT.

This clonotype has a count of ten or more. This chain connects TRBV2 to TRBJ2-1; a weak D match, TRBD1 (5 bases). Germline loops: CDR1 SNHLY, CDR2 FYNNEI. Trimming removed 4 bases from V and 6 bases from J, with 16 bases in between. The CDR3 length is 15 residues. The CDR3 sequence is CASSAKGLVFNEQFF. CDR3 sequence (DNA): TGTGCCAGCAGTGCTAAGGGGTTGGTTTTCAATGAGCAGTTCTTC.

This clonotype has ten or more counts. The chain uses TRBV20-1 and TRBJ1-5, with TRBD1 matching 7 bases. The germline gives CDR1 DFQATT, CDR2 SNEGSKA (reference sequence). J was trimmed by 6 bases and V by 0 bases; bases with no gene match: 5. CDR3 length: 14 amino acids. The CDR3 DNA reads TGCAGTGCTAGAGACCCCAGGGGGTTTCAGCCCCAGCATTTT. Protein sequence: CSARDPRGFQPQHF.

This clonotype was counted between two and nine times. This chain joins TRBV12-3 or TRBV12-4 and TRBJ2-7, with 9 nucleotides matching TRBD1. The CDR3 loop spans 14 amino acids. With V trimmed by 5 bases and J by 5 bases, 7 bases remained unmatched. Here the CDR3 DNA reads TGTGCCAGCAGTGACGGACAGGGGTCCCACGAGCAGTACTTC. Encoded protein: CASSDGQGSHEQYF.

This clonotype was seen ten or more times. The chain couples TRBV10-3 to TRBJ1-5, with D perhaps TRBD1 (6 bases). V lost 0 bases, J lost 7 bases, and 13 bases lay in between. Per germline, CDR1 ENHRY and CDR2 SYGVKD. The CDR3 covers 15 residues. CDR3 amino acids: CAISESSRGGQPQHF. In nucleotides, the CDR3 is TGTGCCATCAGTGAGTCCAGCAGGGGAGGACAGCCCCAGCATTTT.